A selection of T cell receptor beta chains follows, all from one sample in a study of blood T cell repertoires in COVID-19. The assay was immunoSEQ multiplex PCR, and TCRdb's table has in-frame clones only and misses some. The table shows about 270,000 clones, with about 91% occurring only once. Material for sequencing was peripheral blood. These receptor sequences come from a person aged 18-35 years with COVID-19, enrolled during active disease. CDR3s include the opening cysteine and the closing phenylalanine or tryptophan.

TRBV2 CASSSIAGSIDNEQFF
TRBV19 CASGTGGLVNQPQHF
TRBV5-6 CASSRRDSGNTIYF
TRBV4-3 CASSPGTGLNEKLFF
TRBV5-8 CASSLGTGGSYGYTF
TRBV11-2 CASSLGLLNTGELFF
TRBV19 CASSLTGTGAYEQYF
TRBV5-7 CASSSTSGSSYEQYF
TRBV5-6 CASSWGPGTHNEQFF
TRBV5-1 CASSPQGGNSPLHF
TRBV9 CASSVSSRQETQYF
TRBV7-9 CASSGWTSGSSNEQFF
TRBV7-2 CASSRGQAHRGEQYF
TRBV6-5 CASRTGLAGTGELFF
TRBV27 CASRVSADTQYF
TRBV2 CASSPGGLNTEAFF
TRBV12-5 CASGNSNNEQFF
TRBV11-2 CASSFRGQGAGELFF
TRBV6-5 CASRRNRVGEQYF
TRBV7-9 CASSLEAGGGYEQYF
TRBV9 CASSVGVGEVAQYF
TRBV4-1 CASSQQGLAGYNEQFF
TRBV9 CASSVEGQGAETQYF
TRBV19 CASSSQGSNTGELFF
TRBV7-6 CASSSSGTTNTGELFF
TRBV2 CASRDRGLLDTQYF
TRBV5-4 CASSLEMGADYGYTF
TRBV19 CASSPRAGKATNEKLFF
TRBV4-3 CASSQDSTSGANVLTF
TRBV18 CASSPTTSPYNEQFF
TRBV13 CASSQQGSNQPQHF
TRBV4-1 CASSQETRTRELFF
TRBV19 CASSSPLGGRAPDTQYF
TRBV5-5 CASSLGVGQPQHF
TRBV4-1 CASSQTGYEQYF
TRBV7-8 CASSPGLVATGGTEKLFF